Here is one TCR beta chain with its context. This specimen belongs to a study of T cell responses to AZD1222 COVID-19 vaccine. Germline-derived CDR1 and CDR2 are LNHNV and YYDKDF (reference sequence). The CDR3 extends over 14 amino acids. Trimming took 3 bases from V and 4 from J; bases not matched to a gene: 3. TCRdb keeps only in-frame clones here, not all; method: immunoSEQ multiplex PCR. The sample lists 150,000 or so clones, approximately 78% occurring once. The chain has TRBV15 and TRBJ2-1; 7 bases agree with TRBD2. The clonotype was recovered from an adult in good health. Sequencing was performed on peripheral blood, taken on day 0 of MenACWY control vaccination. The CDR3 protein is CATSSGLEYNEQFF. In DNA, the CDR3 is TGTGCCACCAGCAGCGGACTAGAGTACAATGAGCAGTTCTTC.